This record concerns one T cell receptor beta chain sequence. Ages ranged from roughly 18 to 100 years, with residence in fewer than 25 US areas. These data originate in a study of blood T cell repertoires in COVID-19. Study details: Sources were T cells, B-cell-depleted T cells, or PBMCs; the material itself was cDNA or gDNA.

Trimming took 4 bases from V and 2 from J, leaving 8 bases between them. The germline CDR1 and CDR2 sequences are SNHLY and FYNNEI. The CDR3 spans 13 residues. The repertoire was sequenced with immunoSEQ multiplex PCR; TCRdb's copy has only in-frame clones and lacks some. The repertoire holds approximately 150,000 clones, with about 80% as singletons. The TCR originated in a man aged 40-49 years with acute COVID-19. The sample consisted of PBMCs or T cells enriched from blood (not recorded which). This chain joins TRBV2 and TRBJ1-2; D gene uncertain. The CDR3 sequence is CASSVGGNYGYTF. The DNA for the CDR3 is TGTGCCAGCAGTGTTGGAGGGAACTATGGCTACACCTTC.